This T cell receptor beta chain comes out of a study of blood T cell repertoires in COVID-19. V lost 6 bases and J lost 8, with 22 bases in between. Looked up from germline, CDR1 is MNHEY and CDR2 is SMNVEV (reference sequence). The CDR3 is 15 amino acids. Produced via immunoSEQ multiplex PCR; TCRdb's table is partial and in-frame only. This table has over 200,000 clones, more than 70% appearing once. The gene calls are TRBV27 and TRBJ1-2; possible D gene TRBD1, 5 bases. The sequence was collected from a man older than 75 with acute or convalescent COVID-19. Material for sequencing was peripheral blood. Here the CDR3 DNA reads TGTGCCAGCAGCAAATCTGTAGGGGCGTCGAGAGGCTACACCTTC. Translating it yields CASSKSVGASRGYTF.